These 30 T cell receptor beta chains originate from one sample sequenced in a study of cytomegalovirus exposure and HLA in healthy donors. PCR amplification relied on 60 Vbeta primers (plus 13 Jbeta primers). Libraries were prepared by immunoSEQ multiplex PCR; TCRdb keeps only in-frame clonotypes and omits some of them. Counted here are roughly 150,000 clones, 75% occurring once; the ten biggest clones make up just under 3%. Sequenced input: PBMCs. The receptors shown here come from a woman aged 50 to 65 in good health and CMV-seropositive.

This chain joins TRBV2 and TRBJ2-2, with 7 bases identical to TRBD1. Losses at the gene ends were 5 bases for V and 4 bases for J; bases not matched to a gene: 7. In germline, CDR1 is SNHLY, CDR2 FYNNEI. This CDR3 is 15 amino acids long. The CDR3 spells CASSPRDSITGELFF. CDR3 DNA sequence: TGTGCCAGCAGTCCCCGGGACAGCATCACCGGGGAGCTGTTTTTT.

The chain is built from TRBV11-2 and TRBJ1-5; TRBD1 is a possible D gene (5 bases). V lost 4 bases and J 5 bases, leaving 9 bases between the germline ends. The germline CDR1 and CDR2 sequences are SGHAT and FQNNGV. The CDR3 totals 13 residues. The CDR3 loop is CASSSTGHQPQHF. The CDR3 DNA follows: TGTGCCAGCAGCTCTACAGGTCATCAGCCCCAGCATTTT.

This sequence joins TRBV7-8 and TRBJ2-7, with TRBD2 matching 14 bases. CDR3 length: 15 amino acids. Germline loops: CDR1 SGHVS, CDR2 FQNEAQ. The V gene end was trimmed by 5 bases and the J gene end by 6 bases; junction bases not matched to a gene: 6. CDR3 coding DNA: TGTGCCAGCAGCGTAGGACTAGCGGGGGGAGTCGAGCAGTACTTC. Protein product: CASSVGLAGGVEQYF.

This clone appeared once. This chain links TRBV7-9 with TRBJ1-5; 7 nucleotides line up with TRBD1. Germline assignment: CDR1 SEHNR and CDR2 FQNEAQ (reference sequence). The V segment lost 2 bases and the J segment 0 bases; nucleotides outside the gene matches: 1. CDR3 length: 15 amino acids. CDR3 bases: TGTGCCAGCAGCTTACAGGGGGATAGCAATCAGCCCCAGCATTTT. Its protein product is CASSLQGDSNQPQHF.

The CDR3 region is CASSADRALYF. In DNA, the CDR3 is TGTGCCAGTAGTGCCGACAGGGCCCTTTACTTC. This sequence joins TRBV19 and TRBJ2-5, with 7 bases fitting TRBD1. Trimming took 5 bases from V and 14 from J; bases not matched to a gene: 8. There are 11 residues in the CDR3. Per the germline V gene, CDR1 is LNHDA and CDR2 is SQIVND (reference sequence).

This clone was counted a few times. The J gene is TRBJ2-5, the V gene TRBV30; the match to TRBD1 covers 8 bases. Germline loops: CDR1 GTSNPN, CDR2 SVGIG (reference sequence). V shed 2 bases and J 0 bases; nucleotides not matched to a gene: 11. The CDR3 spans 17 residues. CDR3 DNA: TGTGCCTGGAGTAAGGTGATGAACAGGGGGTACCAAGAGACCCAGTACTTC. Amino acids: CAWSKVMNRGYQETQYF.

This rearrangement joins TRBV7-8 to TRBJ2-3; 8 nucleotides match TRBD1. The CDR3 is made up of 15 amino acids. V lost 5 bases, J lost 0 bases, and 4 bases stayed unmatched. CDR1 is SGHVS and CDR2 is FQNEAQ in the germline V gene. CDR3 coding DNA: TGTGCCAGCAGCCCGAGGACAGGGAGCACAGATACGCAGTATTTT. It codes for CASSPRTGSTDTQYF.

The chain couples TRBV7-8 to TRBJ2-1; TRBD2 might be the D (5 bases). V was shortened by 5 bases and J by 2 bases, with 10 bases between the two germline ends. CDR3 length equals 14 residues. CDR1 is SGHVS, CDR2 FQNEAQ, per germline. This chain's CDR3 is CASSVSGPYNEQFF. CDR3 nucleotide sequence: TGTGCCAGCAGCGTCAGCGGCCCCTACAATGAGCAGTTCTTC.

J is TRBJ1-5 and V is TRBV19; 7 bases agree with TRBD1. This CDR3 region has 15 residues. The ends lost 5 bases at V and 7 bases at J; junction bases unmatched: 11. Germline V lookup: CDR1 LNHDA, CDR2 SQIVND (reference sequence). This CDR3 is CASSGIRQGRQPQHF. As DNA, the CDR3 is TGTGCCAGTAGTGGAATCAGACAGGGCCGGCAGCCCCAGCATTTT. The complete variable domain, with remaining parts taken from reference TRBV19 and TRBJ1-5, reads DGGITQSPKYLFRKEGQNVTLSCEQNLNHDAMYWYRQDPGQGLRLIYYSQIVNDFQKGDIAEGYSVSREKKESFPLTVTSAQKNPTAFYLCASSGIRQGRQPQHFGDGTRLSIL.

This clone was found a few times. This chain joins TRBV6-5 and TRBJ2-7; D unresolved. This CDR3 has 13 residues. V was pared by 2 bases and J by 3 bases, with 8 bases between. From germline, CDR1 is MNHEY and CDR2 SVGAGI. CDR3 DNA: TGTGCCAGCAGTTACAGTCTGAGCTACGAGCAGTACTTC. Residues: CASSYSLSYEQYF.

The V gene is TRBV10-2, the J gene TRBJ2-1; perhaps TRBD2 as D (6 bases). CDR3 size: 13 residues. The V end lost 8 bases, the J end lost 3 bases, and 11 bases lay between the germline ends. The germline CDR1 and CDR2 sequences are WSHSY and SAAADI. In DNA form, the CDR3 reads TGCGCCAGCCGGAGGGGTTACTACAATGAGCAGTTCTTC. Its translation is CASRRGYYNEQFF.

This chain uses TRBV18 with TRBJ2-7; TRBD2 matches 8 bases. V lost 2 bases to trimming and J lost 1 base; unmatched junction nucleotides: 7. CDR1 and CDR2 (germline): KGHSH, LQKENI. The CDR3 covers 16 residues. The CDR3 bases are TGTGCCAGCTCACCAGCGGCGGGGGGATCATCCTACGAGCAGTACTTC. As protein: CASSPAAGGSSYEQYF.

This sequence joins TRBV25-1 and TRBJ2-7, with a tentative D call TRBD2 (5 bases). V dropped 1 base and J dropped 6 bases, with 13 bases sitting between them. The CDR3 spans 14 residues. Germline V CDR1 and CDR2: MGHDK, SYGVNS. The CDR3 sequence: CASSESLWESEQYF. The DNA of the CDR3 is TGTGCCAGCAGTGAATCTCTATGGGAGTCCGAGCAGTACTTC.

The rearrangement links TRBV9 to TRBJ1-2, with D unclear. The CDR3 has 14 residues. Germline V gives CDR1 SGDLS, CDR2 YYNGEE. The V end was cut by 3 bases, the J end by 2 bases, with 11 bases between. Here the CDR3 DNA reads TGTGCCAGCAGCGCAATGACTGCCAACTATGGCTACACCTTC. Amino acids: CASSAMTANYGYTF.

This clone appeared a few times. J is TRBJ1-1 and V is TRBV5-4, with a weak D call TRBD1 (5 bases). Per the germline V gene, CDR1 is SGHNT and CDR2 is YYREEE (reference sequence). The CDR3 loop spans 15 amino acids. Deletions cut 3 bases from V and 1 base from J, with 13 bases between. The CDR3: CASSSPLTANTEAFF. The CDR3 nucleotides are TGTGCCAGCAGCTCCCCCCTGACAGCGAACACTGAAGCTTTCTTT. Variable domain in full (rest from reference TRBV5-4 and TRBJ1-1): ETGVTQSPTHLIKTRGQQVTLRCSSQSGHNTVSWYQQALGQGPQFIFQYYREEENGRGNFPPRFSGLQFPNYSSELNVNALELDDSALYLCASSSPLTANTEAFFGQGTRLTVV.

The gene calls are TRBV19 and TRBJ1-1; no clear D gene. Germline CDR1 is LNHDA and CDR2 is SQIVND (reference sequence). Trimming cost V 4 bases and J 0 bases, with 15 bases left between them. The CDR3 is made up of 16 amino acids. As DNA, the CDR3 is TGTGCCAGTAGTACCCGGGGAGAGCCGATGAACACTGAAGCTTTCTTT. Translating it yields CASSTRGEPMNTEAFF.

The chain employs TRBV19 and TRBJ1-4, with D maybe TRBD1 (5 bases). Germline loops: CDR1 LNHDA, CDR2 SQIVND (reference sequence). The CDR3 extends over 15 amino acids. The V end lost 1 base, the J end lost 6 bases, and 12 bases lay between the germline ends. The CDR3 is CASSIGGAYYEKLFF. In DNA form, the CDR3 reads TGTGCCAGTAGTATAGGCGGGGCGTACTATGAAAAACTGTTTTTT.

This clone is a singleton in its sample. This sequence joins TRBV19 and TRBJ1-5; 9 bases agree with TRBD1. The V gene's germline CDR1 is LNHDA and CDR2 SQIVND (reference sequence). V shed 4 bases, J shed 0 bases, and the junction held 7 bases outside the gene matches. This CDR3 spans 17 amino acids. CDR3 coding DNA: TGTGCCAGTAGTACCTCGACAGGGGGTTATAGCAATCAGCCCCAGCATTTT. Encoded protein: CASSTSTGGYSNQPQHF.

The CDR3 loop is CASFRDTQETQYF. DNA of the CDR3: TGTGCCAGCTTCCGGGACACCCAAGAGACCCAGTACTTC. The chain joins TRBV2 to TRBJ2-5; TRBD1 might be the D (6 bases). The CDR3 has 13 residues. Germline values: CDR1 SNHLY, CDR2 FYNNEI. Trimming shortened V by 8 bases and J by 1 base, and 11 bases separated the two germline ends.

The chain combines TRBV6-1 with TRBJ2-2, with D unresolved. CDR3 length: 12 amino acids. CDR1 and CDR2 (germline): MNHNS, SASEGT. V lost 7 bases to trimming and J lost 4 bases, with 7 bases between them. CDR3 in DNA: TGTGCCAGCACCCTCGGCACCGGGGAGCTGTTTTTT. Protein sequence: CASTLGTGELFF.

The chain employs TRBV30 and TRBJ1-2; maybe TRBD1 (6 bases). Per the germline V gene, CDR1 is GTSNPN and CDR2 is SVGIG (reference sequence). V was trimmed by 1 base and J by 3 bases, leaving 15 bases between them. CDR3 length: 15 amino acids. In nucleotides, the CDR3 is TGTGCCTGGAGTGGGCCCACCAGGGGCGACTATGGCTACACCTTC. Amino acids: CAWSGPTRGDYGYTF.

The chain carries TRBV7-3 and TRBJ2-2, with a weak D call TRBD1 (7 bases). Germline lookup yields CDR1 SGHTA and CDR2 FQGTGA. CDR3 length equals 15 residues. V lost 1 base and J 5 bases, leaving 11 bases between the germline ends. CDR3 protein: CASSLRAGGTGELFF. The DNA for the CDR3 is TGTGCCAGCAGCTTAAGGGCAGGGGGGACCGGGGAGCTGTTTTTT. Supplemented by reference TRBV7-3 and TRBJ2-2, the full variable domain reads GAGVSQTPSNKVTEKGKYVELRCDPISGHTALYWYRQSLGQGPEFLIYFQGTGAADDSGLPNDRFFAVRPEGSVSTLKIQRTERGDSAVYLCASSLRAGGTGELFFGEGSRLTVL.

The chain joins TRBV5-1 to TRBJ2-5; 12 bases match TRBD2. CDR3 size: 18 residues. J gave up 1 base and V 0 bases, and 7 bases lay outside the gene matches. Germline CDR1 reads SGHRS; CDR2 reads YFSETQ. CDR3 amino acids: CASSLGRTSGEIQETQYF. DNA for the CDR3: TGCGCCAGCAGCTTGGGTCGGACTAGCGGGGAGATCCAAGAGACCCAGTACTTC.

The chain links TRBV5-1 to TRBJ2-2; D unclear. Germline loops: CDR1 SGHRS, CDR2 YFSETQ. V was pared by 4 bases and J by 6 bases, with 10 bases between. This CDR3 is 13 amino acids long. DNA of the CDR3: TGCGCCAGCAGCCCAGCAGGTTCCGGGGAGCTGTTTTTT. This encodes CASSPAGSGELFF.

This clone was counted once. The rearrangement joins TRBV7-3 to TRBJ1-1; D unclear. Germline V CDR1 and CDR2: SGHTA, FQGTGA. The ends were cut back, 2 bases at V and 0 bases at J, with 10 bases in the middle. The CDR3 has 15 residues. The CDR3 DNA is TGTGCCAGCAGCTTACTTACAGCCATGAACACTGAAGCTTTCTTT. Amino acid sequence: CASSLLTAMNTEAFF. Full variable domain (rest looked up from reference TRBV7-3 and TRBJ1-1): GAGVSQTPSNKVTEKGKYVELRCDPISGHTALYWYRQSLGQGPEFLIYFQGTGAADDSGLPNDRFFAVRPEGSVSTLKIQRTERGDSAVYLCASSLLTAMNTEAFFGQGTRLTVV.

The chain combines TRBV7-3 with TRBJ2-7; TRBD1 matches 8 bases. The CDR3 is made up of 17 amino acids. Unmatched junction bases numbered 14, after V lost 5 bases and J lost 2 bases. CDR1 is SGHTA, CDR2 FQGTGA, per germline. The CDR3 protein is CASSLLPRQGSTYEQYF. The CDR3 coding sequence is TGTGCCAGCAGCCTCTTACCGAGACAGGGGTCAACCTACGAGCAGTACTTC. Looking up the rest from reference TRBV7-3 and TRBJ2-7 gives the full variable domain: GAGVSQTPSNKVTEKGKYVELRCDPISGHTALYWYRQSLGQGPEFLIYFQGTGAADDSGLPNDRFFAVRPEGSVSTLKIQRTERGDSAVYLCASSLLPRQGSTYEQYFGPGTRLTVT.

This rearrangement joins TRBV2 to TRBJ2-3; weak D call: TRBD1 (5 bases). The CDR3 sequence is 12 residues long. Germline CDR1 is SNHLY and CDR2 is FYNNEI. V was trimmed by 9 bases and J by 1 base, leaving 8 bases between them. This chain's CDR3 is CASVRGTDTQYF. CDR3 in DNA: TGTGCCAGTGTCAGGGGCACAGATACGCAGTATTTT.

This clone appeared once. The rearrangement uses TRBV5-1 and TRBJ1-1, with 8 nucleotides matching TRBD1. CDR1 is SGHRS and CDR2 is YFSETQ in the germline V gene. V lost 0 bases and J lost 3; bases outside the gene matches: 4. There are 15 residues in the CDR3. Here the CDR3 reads CASSLDRGWDTEAFF. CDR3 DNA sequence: TGCGCCAGCAGCTTGGACAGGGGGTGGGACACTGAAGCTTTCTTT.

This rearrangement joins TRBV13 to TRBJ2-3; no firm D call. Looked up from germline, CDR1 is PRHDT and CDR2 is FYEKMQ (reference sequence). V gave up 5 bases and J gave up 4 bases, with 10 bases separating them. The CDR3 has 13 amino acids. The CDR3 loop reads CASSATGADTQYF. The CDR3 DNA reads TGTGCCAGCAGCGCTACCGGTGCAGATACGCAGTATTTT.

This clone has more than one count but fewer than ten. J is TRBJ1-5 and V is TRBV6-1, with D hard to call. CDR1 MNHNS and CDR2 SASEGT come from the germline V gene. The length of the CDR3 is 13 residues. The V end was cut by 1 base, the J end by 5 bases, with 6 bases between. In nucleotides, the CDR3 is TGTGCCAGCAGTGAAGATCGGGATCAGCCCCAGCATTTT. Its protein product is CASSEDRDQPQHF.